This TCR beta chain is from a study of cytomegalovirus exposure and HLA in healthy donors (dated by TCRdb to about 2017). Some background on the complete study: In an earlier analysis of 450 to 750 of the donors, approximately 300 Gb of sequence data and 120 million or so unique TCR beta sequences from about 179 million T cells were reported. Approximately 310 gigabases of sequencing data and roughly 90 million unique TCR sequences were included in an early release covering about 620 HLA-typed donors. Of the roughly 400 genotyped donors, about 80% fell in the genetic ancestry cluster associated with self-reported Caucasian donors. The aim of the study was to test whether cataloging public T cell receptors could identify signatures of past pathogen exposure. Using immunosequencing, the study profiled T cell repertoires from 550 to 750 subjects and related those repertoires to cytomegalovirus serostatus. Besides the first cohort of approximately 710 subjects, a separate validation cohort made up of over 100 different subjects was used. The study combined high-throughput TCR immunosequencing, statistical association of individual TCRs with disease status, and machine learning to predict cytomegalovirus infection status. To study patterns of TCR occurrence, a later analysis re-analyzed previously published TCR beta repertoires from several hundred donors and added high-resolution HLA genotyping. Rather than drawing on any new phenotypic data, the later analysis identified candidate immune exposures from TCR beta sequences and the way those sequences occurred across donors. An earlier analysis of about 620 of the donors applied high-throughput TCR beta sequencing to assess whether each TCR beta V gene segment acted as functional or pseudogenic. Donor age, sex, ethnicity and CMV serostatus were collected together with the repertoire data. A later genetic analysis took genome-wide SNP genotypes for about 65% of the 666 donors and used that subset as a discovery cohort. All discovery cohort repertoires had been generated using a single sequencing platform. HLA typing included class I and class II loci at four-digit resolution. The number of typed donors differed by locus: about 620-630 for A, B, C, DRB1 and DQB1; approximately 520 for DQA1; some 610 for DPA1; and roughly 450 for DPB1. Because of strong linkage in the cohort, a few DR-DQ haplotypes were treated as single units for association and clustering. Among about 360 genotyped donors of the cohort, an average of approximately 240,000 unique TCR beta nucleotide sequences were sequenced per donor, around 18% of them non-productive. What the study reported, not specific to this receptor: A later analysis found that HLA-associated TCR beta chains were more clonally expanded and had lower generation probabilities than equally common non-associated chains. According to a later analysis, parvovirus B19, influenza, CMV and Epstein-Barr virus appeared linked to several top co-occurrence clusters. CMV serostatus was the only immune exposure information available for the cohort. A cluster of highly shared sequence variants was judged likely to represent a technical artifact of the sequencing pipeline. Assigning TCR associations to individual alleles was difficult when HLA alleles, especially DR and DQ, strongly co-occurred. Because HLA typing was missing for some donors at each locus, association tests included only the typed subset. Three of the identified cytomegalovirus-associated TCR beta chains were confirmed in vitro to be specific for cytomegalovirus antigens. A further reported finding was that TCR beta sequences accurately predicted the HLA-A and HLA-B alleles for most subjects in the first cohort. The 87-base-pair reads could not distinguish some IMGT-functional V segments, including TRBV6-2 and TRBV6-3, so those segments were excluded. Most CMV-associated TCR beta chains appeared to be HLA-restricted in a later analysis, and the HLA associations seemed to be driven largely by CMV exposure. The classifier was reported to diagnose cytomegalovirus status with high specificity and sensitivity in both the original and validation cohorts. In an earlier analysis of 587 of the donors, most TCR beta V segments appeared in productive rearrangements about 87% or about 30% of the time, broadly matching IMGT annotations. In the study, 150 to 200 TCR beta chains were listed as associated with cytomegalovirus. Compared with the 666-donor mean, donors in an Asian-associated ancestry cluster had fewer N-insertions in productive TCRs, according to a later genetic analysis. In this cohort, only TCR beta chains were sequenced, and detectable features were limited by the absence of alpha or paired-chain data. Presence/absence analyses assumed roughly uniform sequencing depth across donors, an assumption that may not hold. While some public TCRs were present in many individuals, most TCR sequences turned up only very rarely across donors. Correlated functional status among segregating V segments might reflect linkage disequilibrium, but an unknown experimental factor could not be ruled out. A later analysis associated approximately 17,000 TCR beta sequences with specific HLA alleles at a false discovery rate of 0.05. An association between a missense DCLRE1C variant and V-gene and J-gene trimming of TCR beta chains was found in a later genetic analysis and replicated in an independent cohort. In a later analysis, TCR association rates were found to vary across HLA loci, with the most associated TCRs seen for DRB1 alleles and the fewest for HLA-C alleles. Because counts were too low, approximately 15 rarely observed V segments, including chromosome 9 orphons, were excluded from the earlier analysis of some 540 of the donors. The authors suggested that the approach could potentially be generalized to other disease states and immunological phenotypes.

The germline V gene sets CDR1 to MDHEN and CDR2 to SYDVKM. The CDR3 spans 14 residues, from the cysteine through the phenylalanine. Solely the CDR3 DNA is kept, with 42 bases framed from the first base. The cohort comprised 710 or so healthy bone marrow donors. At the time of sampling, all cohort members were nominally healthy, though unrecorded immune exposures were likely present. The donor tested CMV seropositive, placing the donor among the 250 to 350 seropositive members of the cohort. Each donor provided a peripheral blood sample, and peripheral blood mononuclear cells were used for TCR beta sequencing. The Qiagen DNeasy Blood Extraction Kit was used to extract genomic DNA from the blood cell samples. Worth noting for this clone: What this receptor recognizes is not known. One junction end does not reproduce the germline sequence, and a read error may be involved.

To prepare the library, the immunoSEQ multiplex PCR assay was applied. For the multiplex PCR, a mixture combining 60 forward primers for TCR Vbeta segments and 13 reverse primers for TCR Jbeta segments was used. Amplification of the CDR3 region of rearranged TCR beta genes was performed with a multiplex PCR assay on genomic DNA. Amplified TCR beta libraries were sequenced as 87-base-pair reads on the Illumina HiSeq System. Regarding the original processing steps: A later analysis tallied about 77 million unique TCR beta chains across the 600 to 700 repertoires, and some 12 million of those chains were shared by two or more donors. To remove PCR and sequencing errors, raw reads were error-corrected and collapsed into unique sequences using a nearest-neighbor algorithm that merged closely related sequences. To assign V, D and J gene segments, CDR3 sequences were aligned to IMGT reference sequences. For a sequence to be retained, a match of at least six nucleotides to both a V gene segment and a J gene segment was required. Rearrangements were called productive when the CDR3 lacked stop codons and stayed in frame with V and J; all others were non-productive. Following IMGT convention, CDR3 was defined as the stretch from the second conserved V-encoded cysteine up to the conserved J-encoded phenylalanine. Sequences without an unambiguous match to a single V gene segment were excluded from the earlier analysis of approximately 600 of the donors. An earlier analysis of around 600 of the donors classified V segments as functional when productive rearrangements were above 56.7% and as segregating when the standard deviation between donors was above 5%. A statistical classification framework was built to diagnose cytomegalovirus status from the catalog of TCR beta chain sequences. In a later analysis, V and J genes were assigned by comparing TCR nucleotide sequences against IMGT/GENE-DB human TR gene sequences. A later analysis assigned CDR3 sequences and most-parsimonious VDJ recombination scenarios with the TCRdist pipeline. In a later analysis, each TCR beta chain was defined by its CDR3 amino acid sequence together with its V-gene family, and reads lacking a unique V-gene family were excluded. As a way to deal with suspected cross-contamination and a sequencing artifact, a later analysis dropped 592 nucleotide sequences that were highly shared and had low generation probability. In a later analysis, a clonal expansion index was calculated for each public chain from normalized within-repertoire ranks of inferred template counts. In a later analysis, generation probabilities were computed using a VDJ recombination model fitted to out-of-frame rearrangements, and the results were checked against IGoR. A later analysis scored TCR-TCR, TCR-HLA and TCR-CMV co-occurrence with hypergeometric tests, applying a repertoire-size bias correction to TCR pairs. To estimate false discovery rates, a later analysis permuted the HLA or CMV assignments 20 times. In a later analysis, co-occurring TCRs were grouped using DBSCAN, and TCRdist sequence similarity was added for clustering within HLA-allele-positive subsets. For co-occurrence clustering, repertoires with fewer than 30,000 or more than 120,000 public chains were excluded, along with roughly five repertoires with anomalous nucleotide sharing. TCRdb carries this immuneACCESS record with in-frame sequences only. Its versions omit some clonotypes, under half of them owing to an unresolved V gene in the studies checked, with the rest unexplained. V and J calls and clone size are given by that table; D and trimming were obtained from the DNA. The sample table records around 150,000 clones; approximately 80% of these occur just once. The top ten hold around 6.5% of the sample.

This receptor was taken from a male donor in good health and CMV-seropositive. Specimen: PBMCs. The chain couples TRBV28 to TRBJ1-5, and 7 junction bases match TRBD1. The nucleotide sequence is TGTGCCAGCAAAAGAACAGGGGCGGGGCAGCCCCGGCATTTT. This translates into CASKRTGAGQPRHF.